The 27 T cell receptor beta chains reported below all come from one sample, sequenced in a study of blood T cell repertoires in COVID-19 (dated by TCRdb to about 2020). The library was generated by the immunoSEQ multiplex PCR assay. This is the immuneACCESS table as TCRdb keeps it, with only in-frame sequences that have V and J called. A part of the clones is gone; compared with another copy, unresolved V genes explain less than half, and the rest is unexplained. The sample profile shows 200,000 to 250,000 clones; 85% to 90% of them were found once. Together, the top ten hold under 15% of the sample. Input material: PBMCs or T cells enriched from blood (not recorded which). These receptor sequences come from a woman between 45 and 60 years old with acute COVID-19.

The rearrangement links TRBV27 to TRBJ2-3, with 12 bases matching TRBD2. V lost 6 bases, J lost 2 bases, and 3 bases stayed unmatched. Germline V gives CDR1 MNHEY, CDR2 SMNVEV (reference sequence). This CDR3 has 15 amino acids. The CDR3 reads CASRGLAGHTDTQYF. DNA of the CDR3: TGTGCCAGCAGGGGACTAGCGGGTCACACAGATACGCAGTATTTT.

The CDR3 is CASMGGGDPSYNEQFF. The CDR3 nucleotides read TGTGCCAGCATGGGCGGGGGCGACCCCTCCTACAATGAGCAGTTCTTC. V and J are TRBV28 and TRBJ2-1, with a possible D match to TRBD2 (7 bases). Trimming left V 7 bases short and J 0 bases short, with 16 bases between. The CDR3 has 16 amino acids. Germline V lookup: CDR1 MDHEN, CDR2 SYDVKM.

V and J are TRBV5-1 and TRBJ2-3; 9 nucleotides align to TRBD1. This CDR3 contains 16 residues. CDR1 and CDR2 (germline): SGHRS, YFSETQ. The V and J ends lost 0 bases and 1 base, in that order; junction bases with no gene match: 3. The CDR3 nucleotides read TGCGCCAGCAGCTTGGCCGGGACAGGGCGCACAGATACGCAGTATTTT. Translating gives CASSLAGTGRTDTQYF.

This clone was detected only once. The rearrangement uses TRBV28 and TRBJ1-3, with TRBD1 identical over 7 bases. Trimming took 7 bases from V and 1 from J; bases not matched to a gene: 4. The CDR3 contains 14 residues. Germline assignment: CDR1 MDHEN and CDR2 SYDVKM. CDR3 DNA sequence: TGTGCCAGCACCTACAGGGGATCTGGAAACACCATATATTTT. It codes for CASTYRGSGNTIYF.

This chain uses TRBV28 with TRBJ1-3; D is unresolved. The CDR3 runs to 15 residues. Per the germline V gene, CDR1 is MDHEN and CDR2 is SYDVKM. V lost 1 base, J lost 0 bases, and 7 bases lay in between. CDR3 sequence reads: CASSLLSSSGNTIYF. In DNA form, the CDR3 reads TGTGCCAGCAGTTTATTATCGAGCTCTGGAAACACCATATATTTT. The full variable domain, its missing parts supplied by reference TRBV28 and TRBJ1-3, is DVKVTQSSRYLVKRTGEKVFLECVQDMDHENMFWYRQDPGLGLRLIYFSYDVKMKEKGDIPEGYSVSREKKERFSLILESASTNQTSMYLCASSLLSSSGNTIYFGEGSWLTVV.

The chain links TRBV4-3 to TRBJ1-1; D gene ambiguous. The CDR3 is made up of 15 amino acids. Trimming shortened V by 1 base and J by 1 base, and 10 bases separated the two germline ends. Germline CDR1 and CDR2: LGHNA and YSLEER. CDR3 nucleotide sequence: TGCGCCAGCAGCCAAGCCGACATACGGAACACTGAAGCTTTCTTT. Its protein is CASSQADIRNTEAFF.

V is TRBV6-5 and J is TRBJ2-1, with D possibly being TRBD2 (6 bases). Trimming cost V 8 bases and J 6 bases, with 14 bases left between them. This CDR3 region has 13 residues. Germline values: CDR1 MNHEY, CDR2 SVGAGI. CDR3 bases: TGTGCCAGCGGGGGACTGCCCGCCAATGAGCAGTTCTTC. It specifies CASGGLPANEQFF.

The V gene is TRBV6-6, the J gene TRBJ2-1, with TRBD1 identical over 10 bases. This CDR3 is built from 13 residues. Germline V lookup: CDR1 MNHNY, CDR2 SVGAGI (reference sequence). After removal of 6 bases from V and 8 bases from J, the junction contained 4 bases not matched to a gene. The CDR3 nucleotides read TGTGCCAGCAGCCGACAGGGGGCCTATGAGCAGTTCTTC. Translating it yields CASSRQGAYEQFF.

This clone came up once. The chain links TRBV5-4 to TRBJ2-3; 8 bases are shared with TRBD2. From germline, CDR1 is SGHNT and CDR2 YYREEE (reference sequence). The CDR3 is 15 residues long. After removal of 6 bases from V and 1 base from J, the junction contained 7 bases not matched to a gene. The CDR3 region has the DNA TGTGCCAGCATCGAAGCGGGAGCTCGCACAGATACGCAGTATTTT. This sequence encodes CASIEAGARTDTQYF. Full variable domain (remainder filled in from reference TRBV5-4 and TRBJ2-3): ETGVTQSPTHLIKTRGQQVTLRCSSQSGHNTVSWYQQALGQGPQFIFQYYREEENGRGNFPPRFSGLQFPNYSSELNVNALELDDSALYLCASIEAGARTDTQYFGPGTRLTVL.

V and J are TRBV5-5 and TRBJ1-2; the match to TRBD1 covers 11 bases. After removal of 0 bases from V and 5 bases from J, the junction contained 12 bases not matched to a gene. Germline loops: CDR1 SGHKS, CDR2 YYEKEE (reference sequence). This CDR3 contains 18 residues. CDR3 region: CASSLARTGGRGPYGYTF. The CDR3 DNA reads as TGTGCCAGCAGCTTGGCCAGGACAGGGGGCAGGGGGCCTTATGGCTACACCTTC.

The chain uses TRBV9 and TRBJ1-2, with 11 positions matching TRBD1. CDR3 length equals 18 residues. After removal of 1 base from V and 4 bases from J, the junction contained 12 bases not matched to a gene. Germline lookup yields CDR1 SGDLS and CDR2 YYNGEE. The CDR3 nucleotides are TGTGCCAGCAGCGTATCCTTTAAGGGGGACAGGGGGACCTATGGCTACACCTTC. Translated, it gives CASSVSFKGDRGTYGYTF.

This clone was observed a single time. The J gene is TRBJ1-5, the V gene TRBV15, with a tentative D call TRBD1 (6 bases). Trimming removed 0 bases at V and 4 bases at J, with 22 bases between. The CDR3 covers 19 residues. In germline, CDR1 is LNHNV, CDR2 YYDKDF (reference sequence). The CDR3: CATSRDPPDSRSLNQPQHF. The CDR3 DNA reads TGTGCCACCAGCAGAGATCCCCCGGACAGCCGAAGTCTTAATCAGCCCCAGCATTTT.

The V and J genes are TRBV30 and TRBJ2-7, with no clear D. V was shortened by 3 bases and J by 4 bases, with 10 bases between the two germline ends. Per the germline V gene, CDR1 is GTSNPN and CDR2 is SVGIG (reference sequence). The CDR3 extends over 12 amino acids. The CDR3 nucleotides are TGTGCCTGGAGCTCGCTATCTTACGAGCAGTACTTC. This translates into CAWSSLSYEQYF.

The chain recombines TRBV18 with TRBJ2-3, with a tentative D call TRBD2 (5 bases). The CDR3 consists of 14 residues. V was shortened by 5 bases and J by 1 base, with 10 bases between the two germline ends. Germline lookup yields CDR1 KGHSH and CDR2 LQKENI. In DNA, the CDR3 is TGTGCCAGCTCAGACGGGGTCCGCACAGATACGCAGTATTTT. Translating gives CASSDGVRTDTQYF.

The CDR3 sequence: CASSRDRGTYNEQFF. In DNA form, the CDR3 reads TGTGCCAGCAGTCGGGACAGGGGCACCTACAATGAGCAGTTCTTC. The chain combines TRBV6-5 with TRBJ2-1, with TRBD1 identical over 10 bases. Germline V gene data show CDR1 as MNHEY and CDR2 as SVGAGI. With V trimmed by 5 bases and J by 2 bases, 3 bases remained unmatched. This CDR3 has 15 residues.

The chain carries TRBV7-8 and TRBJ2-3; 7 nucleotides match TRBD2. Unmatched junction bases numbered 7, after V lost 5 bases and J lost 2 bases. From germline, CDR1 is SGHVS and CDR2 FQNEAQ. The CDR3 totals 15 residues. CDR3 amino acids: CASSGQAGFTDTQYF. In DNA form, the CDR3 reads TGTGCCAGCAGCGGACAAGCGGGGTTCACAGATACGCAGTATTTT. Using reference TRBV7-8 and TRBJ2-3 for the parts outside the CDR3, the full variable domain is GAGVSQSPRYKVAKRGQDVALRCDPISGHVSLFWYQQALGQGPEFLTYFQNEAQLDKSGLPSDRFFAERPEGSVSTLKIQRTQQEDSAVYLCASSGQAGFTDTQYFGPGTRLTVL.

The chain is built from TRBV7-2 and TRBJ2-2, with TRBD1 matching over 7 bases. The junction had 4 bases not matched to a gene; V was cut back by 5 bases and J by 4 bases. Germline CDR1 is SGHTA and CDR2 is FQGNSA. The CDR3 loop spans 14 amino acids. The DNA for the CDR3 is TGTGCCAGCAGCCCAGGGACAGTCACCGGGGAGCTGTTTTTT. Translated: CASSPGTVTGELFF.

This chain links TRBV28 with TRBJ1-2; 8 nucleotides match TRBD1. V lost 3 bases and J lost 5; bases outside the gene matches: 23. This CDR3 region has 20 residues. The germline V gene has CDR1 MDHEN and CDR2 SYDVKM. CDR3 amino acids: CASSFIYPRPDRGAGYGYTF. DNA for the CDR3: TGTGCCAGCAGTTTTATTTATCCCCGGCCCGACAGGGGCGCGGGGTATGGCTACACCTTC.

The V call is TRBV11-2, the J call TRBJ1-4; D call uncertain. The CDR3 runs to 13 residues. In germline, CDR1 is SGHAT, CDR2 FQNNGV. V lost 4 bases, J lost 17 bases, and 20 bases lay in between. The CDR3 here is CASSSSPEAASFF. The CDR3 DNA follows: TGTGCCAGCAGCTCCTCCCCTGAAGCGGCCAGCTTTTTT.

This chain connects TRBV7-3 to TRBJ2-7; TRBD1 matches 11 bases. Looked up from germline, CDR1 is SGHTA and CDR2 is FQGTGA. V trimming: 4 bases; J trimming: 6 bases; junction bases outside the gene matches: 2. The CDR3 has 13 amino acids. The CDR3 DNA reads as TGTGCCAGCAGCTACGGGACAGGGGGCGAGCAGTACTTC. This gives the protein CASSYGTGGEQYF.

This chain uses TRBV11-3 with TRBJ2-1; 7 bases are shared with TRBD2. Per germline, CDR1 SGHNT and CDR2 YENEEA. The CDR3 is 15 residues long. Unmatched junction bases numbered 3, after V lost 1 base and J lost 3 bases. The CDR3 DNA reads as TGTGCCAGCAGCTTAGGGTCTAGCGGCTACAATGAGCAGTTCTTC. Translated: CASSLGSSGYNEQFF.

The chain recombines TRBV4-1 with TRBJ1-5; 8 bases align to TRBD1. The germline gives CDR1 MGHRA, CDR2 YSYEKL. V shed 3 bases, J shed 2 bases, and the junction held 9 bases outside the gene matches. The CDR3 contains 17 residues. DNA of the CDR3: TGCGCCAGCAGCCAGGATCAGGGGGCGCAGGGCAATCAGCCCCAGCATTTT. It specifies CASSQDQGAQGNQPQHF.

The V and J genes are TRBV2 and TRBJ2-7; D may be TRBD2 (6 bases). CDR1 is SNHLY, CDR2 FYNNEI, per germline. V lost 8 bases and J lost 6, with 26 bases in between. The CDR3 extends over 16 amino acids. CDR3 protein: CASHPGGRSLLGEQYF. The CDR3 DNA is TGTGCCAGCCACCCCGGGGGAAGATCCCTTTTGGGCGAGCAGTACTTC. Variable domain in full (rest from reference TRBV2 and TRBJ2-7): EPEVTQTPSHQVTQMGQEVILRCVPISNHLYFYWYRQILGQKVEFLVSFYNNEISEKSEIFDDQFSVERPDGSNFTLKIRSTKLEDSAMYFCASHPGGRSLLGEQYFGPGTRLTVT.

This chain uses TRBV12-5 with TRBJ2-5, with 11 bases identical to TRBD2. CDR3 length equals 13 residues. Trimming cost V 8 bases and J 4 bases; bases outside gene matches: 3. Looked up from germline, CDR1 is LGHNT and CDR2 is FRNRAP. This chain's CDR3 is CASRGTSGETQYF. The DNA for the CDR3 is TGTGCTAGTCGCGGGACTAGCGGAGAGACCCAGTACTTC.

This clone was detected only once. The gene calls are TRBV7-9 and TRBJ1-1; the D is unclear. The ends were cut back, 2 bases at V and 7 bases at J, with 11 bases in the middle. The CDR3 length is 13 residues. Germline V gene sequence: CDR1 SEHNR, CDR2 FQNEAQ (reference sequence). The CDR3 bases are TGTGCCAGCAGCTTAACGGGTCCGTATGAAGCTTTCTTT. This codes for CASSLTGPYEAFF.

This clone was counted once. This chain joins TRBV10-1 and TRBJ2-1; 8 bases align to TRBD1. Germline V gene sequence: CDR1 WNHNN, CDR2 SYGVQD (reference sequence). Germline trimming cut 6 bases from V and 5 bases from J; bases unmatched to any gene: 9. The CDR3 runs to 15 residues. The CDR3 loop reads CASSPLDRVDNEQFF. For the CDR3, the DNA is TGCGCCAGCAGCCCCCTGGACAGGGTAGACAATGAGCAGTTCTTC.

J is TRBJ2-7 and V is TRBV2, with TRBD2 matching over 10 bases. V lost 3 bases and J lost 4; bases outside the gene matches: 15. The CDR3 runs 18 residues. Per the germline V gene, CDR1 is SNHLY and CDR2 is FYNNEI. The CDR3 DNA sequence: TGTGCCAGCAGTGAGAACTTAGCGGGAGGTTCCCCCTGGTACGAGCAGTACTTC. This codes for CASSENLAGGSPWYEQYF.